By share, the clone carrying this TCR beta chain counts as large (0.1 to 1%). Its target is not known. The CDR3 runs to 14 residues. The V gene lost 1 base and the J gene lost 5 bases, with 11 bases spanning the gap. Naive CD4+ cells had CD25+ Tregs removed. The study's findings and limits: Tumor Treg TCRs overlapped most with tumor naive CD4+ cells. In terms of TCR gene usage, tumor memory CD4+ T cells clustered together with blood and lymph node memory CD4+ cells, as well as with lymph node naive CD4+ cells. Around 12% of tumor Treg sequences matched naive CD4+ cells.

Amplification of TRBV12-4/TRBJ1-2 clonotypes used adaptor-ligated barcode primers. TCRdb recomputed calls from the multiplex PCR reads with MiXCR, one row per CDR3 protein. Of about 100 distinct CDR3 sequences detected, 3.5% to 5.5% appear once; the ten largest clones hold around 52%. The clonotype comes from a female donor with breast cancer. The J gene is TRBJ1-2, the V gene TRBV12-3 or TRBV12-4; D is unclear. Sequencing was carried out using naive CD4+ T cells sorted from blood. The subset is: naive CD4+ T cells, CD4+CD45RA+CD25-. CDR3 nucleotides: TGTGCCAGCAGTTTAGGAAGAGCTGAGTATGGCTACACCTTC. As protein: CASSLGRAEYGYTF.